This paragraph reports one TCR beta chain. As originally analysed: Amplified reference gene primers provided the basis for estimating nucleated cell counts. Assay: immunoSEQ multiplex PCR; the TCRdb copy retains only in-frame clones and omits some. V and J calls and clone size are copied from that table; D and trimming were computed from the DNA. Here the sample spans 140,000 to 150,000 clones, about 76% being singletons. This CDR3 contains 13 residues. The V end was cut by 3 bases, the J end by 4 bases, with 9 bases between. This sample was taken from a study of blood T cell repertoires in COVID-19. The overall study: Sites across the United States, Italy and Spain contributed samples from acute and convalescent COVID-19.

The TCR originated in a human donor in a cohort sampled during active COVID-19. The chain couples TRBV12-3 or TRBV12-4 to TRBJ1-1; possibly TRBD1 for D (5 bases). Sequencing was done on a sample of peripheral blood. CDR3 sequence reads: CASSFFDSTEAFF. CDR3 bases: TGTGCCAGCAGTTTCTTTGACAGCACTGAAGCTTTCTTT.